The 14 T cell receptor beta chains reported below all come from one sample, sequenced in a study of neoadjuvant nivolumab and ipilimumab in lung cancer. Profiling relied on immunoSEQ multiplex PCR, and the TCRdb table lists in-frame clones only, not all of them. The data hold some 28,000 clones, with approximately 86% observed a single time. The sequencing used tumor tissue, collected after neoadjuvant nivolumab, alone or with ipilimumab, at or shortly before surgery. All receptors come from an adult with non-small cell lung cancer.

The V and J genes are TRBV11-1 and TRBJ2-1; D is unresolved. This CDR3 has 12 residues. Per germline, CDR1 SGHAT and CDR2 FQDESV (reference sequence). Trimming removed 3 bases from V and 6 bases from J, with 6 bases in between. This chain's CDR3 is CASSFLGNEQFF. CDR3 sequence (DNA): TGTGCCAGCAGCTTTTTGGGCAATGAGCAGTTCTTC.

V and J are TRBV5-4 and TRBJ1-2; TRBD1 matches 7 bases. V lost 1 base to trimming and J lost 4 bases; unmatched junction nucleotides: 4. CDR1 and CDR2 from the germline V gene are SGHNT and YYREEE (reference sequence). The CDR3 sequence is 14 residues long. As DNA, the CDR3 is TGTGCCAGCAGCTTGCCCGACAGGGTCTATGGCTACACCTTC. This encodes CASSLPDRVYGYTF.

CDR3 residues: CASSLVHYGGTNTEAFF. DNA of the CDR3: TGTGCCAGCAGCTTAGTTCATTACGGGGGGACGAACACTGAAGCTTTCTTT. The chain is built from TRBV13 and TRBJ1-1, with D maybe TRBD1 (5 bases). This CDR3 comprises 17 residues. The germline CDR1 and CDR2 sequences are PRHDT and FYEKMQ (reference sequence). V was shortened by 1 base and J by 1 base, with 16 bases between the two germline ends.

V is TRBV7-2 and J is TRBJ1-1; D not certain. CDR1 and CDR2 (germline): SGHTA, FQGNSA. The V gene lost 3 bases and the J gene lost 11 bases, with 13 bases spanning the gap. The CDR3 spans 12 residues. CDR3 loop: CASSFIDASAFF. Written as DNA, the CDR3 is TGTGCCAGCAGCTTTATCGATGCCTCGGCTTTCTTT.

The chain carries TRBV19 and TRBJ2-3; D not resolved. The CDR3 is made up of 14 amino acids. The germline V gene has CDR1 LNHDA and CDR2 SQIVND (reference sequence). The V gene lost 5 bases and the J gene lost 6 bases, with 15 bases spanning the gap. CDR3 nucleotide sequence: TGTGCCAGTAGTTCCACAGCTTACTCGGATACGCAGTATTTT. As protein: CASSSTAYSDTQYF. The full variable domain, with the rest looked up from reference TRBV19 and TRBJ2-3, is DGGITQSPKYLFRKEGQNVTLSCEQNLNHDAMYWYRQDPGQGLRLIYYSQIVNDFQKGDIAEGYSVSREKKESFPLTVTSAQKNPTAFYLCASSSTAYSDTQYFGPGTRLTVL.

This clone was recorded only once. The rearrangement links TRBV4-2 to TRBJ2-7, with 7 nucleotides matching TRBD1. CDR3 length: 14 amino acids. The trim removed 6 bases at V and 3 bases at J, leaving 8 bases unmatched. CDR1 is LGHNA and CDR2 is YNFKEQ in the germline V gene. The CDR3 sequence: CASSTGTDYYEQYF. CDR3 nucleotides: TGTGCCAGCAGTACCGGGACAGACTACTACGAGCAGTACTTC.

This sequence joins TRBV7-2 and TRBJ2-2, with unresolved D. This CDR3 has 13 amino acids. Between the trimmed V and J ends, which lost 5 bases and 6 bases, there was a span of 10 bases. Germline CDR1 is SGHTA and CDR2 is FQGNSA. The CDR3 DNA reads TGTGCCAGCAGCCCAGTTCGCTCCGGGGAGCTGTTTTTT. Translated: CASSPVRSGELFF.

V is TRBV7-2 and J is TRBJ1-2; the match to TRBD1 covers 10 bases. This CDR3 has 15 residues. With V trimmed by 6 bases and J by 8 bases, 12 bases remained unmatched. Germline-derived CDR1 and CDR2 are SGHTA and FQGNSA. CDR3 coding DNA: TGTGCCAGCAGTCGAGACAGGGGGCGGACGGAAGGCTACACCTTC. Its protein is CASSRDRGRTEGYTF.

J is TRBJ1-5 and V is TRBV5-1, with D possibly being TRBD1 (6 bases). Germline-derived CDR1 and CDR2 are SGHRS and YFSETQ. The length of the CDR3 is 14 residues. V was cut by 4 bases and J by 1 base, with 9 bases left in between. The chain's CDR3 is CASSPTGSNQPQHF. The DNA of the CDR3 is TGCGCCAGCAGCCCCACAGGGAGCAATCAGCCCCAGCATTTT.

The chain uses TRBV2 and TRBJ2-1, with no clear D. This CDR3 is built from 15 residues. The germline CDR1 and CDR2 sequences are SNHLY and FYNNEI. With 8 bases removed from V and 0 bases from J, the gap between germline ends came to 14 bases. In nucleotides, the CDR3 is TGTGCCAGCTCCCCCTTCCTTAGCTCCTACAATGAGCAGTTCTTC. Translation: CASSPFLSSYNEQFF.

V gene TRBV6-5 combines with J gene TRBJ1-2, with D uncertain. The CDR3 is 12 residues long. The V gene's germline CDR1 is MNHEY and CDR2 SVGAGI. V was trimmed by 5 bases and J by 4 bases, leaving 8 bases between them. CDR3 amino acids: CASSVTGYGYTF. CDR3 in DNA: TGTGCCAGCAGTGTGACGGGCTATGGCTACACCTTC.

In this sample, this clone turned up a few times. CDR3: CASSLLGLAGGISSYEQYF. The DNA of the CDR3 is TGTGCCAGCAGCTTACTGGGACTAGCGGGAGGAATAAGCTCCTACGAGCAGTACTTC. This chain uses TRBV5-6 with TRBJ2-7; 15 nucleotides line up with TRBD2. CDR3 length: 19 amino acids. CDR1 is SGHDT, CDR2 YYEEEE, per germline. Trimming took 2 bases from V and 0 from J; bases not matched to a gene: 9.

This clone was recorded only once. CDR3 DNA: TGTGCCAGTAGACGGACAGAAGCAACTAATGAAAAACTGTTTTTT. Its protein is CASRRTEATNEKLFF. The gene calls are TRBV19 and TRBJ1-4, with TRBD1 as a possible D gene (6 bases). V was trimmed by 6 bases and J by 0 bases, leaving 11 bases between them. This CDR3 is 15 amino acids long. The V gene's germline CDR1 is LNHDA and CDR2 SQIVND (reference sequence).

The rearrangement uses TRBV29-1 and TRBJ2-5; 11 nucleotides match TRBD2. The CDR3 spans 13 residues. Germline-derived CDR1 and CDR2 are SQVTM and ANQGSEA. V lost 6 bases, J lost 3 bases, and 3 bases stayed unmatched. The DNA of the CDR3 is TGCAGCGTGACTAGCGGGACCAAAGAGACCCAGTACTTC. It codes for CSVTSGTKETQYF.